This T cell receptor (beta chain) was captured by sequencing in a study of human T cells and chemical hapten exposure. TCRdb re-called the 5' RACE reads with MiXCR, one entry per CDR3 protein. This table holds under 85,000 distinct CDR3 sequences, 6.5% to 8.5% found once. Extraction of total RNA was performed on unfractionated whole blood. This clonotype was seen ten or more times. The receptor was derived from a male donor in good health.

CDR3 in amino acids: CASSYSTSNRDTQYF. The CDR3 bases are TGTGCCAGCAGTTACTCTACCTCAAACAGAGATACGCAGTATTTT. The chain carries TRBV6-2 or TRBV6-3 and TRBJ2-3; D gene ambiguous. The CDR3 extends over 15 amino acids. The germline gives CDR1 MNHEY, CDR2 SVGEGT. Trimming stripped 0 bases from V and 5 bases from J, with 12 bases between.